This entry concerns a single T cell receptor (beta chain). The antigen remains unidentified. The data derive from a study of T cells in Graves' hyperthyroidism and ophthalmopathy. Study results and limitations: Patients with ophthalmopathy were separated from those with stable hyperthyroidism by a 13 V-J model. Model-based prediction identified ophthalmopathy a median around 6.5 months prior to its onset.

V trimming: 5 bases; J trimming: 4 bases; junction bases outside the gene matches: 7. Germline CDR1 and CDR2: SQVTM and ANQGSEA. CDR3 size: 15 residues. What was amplified from RNA transcripts were TCR beta CDR3 regions. The study used the HTBI primer set for a first-round RT-PCR of the TCR CDR3. TCRdb reprocessed the multiplex PCR reads with MiXCR, giving one entry per CDR3 protein. This table holds roughly 300,000 distinct CDR3 sequences, roughly a fifth found once. J is TRBJ2-3 and V is TRBV29-1; 12 nucleotides match TRBD2. This sequence was found in a woman in her fifties or sixties with Graves' hyperthyroidism. The sequenced sample consisted of blood. CDR3 in amino acids: CSVLRLAGAADTQYF. The CDR3 nucleotides are TGCAGCGTTCTTAGACTAGCGGGAGCGGCAGATACGCAGTATTTT.